This paragraph reports one T cell receptor beta chain. This sample was included in a study of blood T cell repertoires in COVID-19. Researchers sorted participants into cohorts using their self-reported clinical history. The CDR3 loop spans 16 amino acids. V dropped 0 bases and J dropped 1; count of bases not matched to a gene: 5. CDR1 is SGHVS and CDR2 is FNYEAQ in the germline V gene. This table comes from immunoSEQ multiplex PCR, and its TCRdb copy is limited to in-frame clones, with some not included. In the table there are fewer than 500,000 clones, over 75% of which are singletons. The V gene is TRBV7-6, the J gene TRBJ2-5; 7 bases match TRBD2. The material sequenced was PBMCs or T cells enriched from blood (not recorded which). The clonotype comes from a woman in her thirties with acute COVID-19. CDR3 bases: TGTGCCAGCAGCTTAGCGACAGCGGGGACCCAAGAGACCCAGTACTTC. It is translated as CASSLATAGTQETQYF.